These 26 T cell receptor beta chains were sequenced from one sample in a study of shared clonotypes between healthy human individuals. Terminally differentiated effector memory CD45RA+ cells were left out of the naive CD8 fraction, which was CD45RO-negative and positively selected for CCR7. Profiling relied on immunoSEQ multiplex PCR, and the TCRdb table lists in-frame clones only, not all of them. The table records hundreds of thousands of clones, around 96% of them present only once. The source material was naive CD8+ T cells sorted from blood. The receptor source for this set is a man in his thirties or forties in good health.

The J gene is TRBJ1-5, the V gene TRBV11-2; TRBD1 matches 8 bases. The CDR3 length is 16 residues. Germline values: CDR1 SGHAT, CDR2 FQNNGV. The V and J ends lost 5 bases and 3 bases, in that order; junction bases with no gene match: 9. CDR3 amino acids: CASSDTGTGVNQPQHF. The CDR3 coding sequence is TGTGCCAGCAGCGACACCGGGACAGGCGTCAATCAGCCCCAGCATTTT.

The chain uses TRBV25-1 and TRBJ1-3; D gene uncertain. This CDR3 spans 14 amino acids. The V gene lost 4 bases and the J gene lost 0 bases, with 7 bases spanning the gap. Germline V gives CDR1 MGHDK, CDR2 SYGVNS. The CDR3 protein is CASSAVDSGNTIYF. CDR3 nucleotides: TGTGCCAGCAGTGCAGTAGACTCTGGAAACACCATATATTTT.

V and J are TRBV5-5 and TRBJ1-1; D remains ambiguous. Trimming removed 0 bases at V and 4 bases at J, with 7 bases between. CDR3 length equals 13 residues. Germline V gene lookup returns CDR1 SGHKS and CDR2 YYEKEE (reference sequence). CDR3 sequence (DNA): TGTGCCAGCAGCTTGGTTCCTGCCACTGAAGCTTTCTTT. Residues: CASSLVPATEAFF.

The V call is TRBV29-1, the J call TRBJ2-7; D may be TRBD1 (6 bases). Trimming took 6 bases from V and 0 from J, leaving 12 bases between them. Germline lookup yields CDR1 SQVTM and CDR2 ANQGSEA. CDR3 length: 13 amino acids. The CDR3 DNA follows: TGCAGCGTGTTGGGACATAACTCCTACGAGCAGTACTTC. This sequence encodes CSVLGHNSYEQYF.

The CDR3 region is CASSLWVDDGRSQYF. The DNA of the CDR3 is TGTGCCAGCAGCTTGTGGGTGGACGACGGCAGGTCCCAGTACTTC. The chain is built from TRBV5-4 and TRBJ2-5, with D unresolved. V lost 1 base, J lost 9 bases, and 19 bases lay in between. Looked up from germline, CDR1 is SGHNT and CDR2 is YYREEE (reference sequence). The CDR3 has 15 amino acids.

CDR3 sequence reads: CASSPGGGSEAFF. CDR3 coding DNA: TGTGCCAGCAGCCCCGGCGGAGGATCTGAAGCTTTCTTT. The gene calls are TRBV11-3 and TRBJ1-1; D is unresolved. Germline CDR1 SGHNT, CDR2 YENEEA. The V end was cut by 5 bases, the J end by 6 bases, with 13 bases between. CDR3 length: 13 residues.

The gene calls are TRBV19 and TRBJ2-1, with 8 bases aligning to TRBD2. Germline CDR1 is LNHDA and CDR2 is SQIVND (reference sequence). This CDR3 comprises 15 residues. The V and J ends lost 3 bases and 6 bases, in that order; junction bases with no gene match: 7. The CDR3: CASSMAAGGGNEQFF. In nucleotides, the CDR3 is TGTGCCAGTAGTATGGCGGCGGGAGGCGGCAATGAGCAGTTCTTC. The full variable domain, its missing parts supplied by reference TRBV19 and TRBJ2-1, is DGGITQSPKYLFRKEGQNVTLSCEQNLNHDAMYWYRQDPGQGLRLIYYSQIVNDFQKGDIAEGYSVSREKKESFPLTVTSAQKNPTAFYLCASSMAAGGGNEQFFGPGTRLTVL.

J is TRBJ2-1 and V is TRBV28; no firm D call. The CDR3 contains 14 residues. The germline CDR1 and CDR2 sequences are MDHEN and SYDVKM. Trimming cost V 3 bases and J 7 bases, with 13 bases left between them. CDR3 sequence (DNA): TGTGCCAGCAGTTTCATTTCTGGGAATAATGAGCAGTTCTTC. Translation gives CASSFISGNNEQFF.

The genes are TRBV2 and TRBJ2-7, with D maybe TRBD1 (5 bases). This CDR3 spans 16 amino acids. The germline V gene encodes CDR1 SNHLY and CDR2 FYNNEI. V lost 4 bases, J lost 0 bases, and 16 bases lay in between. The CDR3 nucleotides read TGTGCCAGCAGTGTTTCTTGGGGCATCAGCTCCTACGAGCAGTACTTC. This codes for CASSVSWGISSYEQYF. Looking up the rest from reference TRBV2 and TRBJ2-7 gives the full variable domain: EPEVTQTPSHQVTQMGQEVILRCVPISNHLYFYWYRQILGQKVEFLVSFYNNEISEKSEIFDDQFSVERPDGSNFTLKIRSTKLEDSAMYFCASSVSWGISSYEQYFGPGTRLTVT.

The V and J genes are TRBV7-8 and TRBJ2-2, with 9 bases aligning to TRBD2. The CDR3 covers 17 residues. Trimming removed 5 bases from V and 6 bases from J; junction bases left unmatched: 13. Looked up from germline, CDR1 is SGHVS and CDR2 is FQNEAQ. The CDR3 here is CASSPGAGAGGAGELFF. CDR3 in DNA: TGTGCCAGCAGCCCCGGCGCGGGAGCGGGAGGAGCCGGGGAGCTGTTTTTT.

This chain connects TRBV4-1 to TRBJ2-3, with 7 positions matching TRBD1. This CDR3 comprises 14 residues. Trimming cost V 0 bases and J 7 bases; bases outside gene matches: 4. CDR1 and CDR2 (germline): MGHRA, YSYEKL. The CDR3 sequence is CASSQESTGYTQYF. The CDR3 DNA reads TGCGCCAGCAGCCAAGAGTCGACAGGGTATACGCAGTATTTT.

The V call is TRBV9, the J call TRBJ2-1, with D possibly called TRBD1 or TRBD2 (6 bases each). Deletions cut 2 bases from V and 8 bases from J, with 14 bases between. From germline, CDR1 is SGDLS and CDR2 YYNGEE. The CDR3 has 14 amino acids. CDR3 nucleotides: TGTGCCAGCAGCGTGTTGATTAGGGGGGATGAGCAGTTCTTC. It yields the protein CASSVLIRGDEQFF.

In DNA, the CDR3 is TGTGCCAGCAGTGAAGTGCGGGGAGCGTTGGACAATGAGCAGTTCTTC. Its protein is CASSEVRGALDNEQFF. V gene TRBV6-1 combines with J gene TRBJ2-1; possible D gene TRBD2, 6 bases. This CDR3 contains 16 residues. Trimming pared 1 base from V and 5 bases from J, leaving 15 bases between. CDR1 and CDR2 (germline): MNHNS, SASEGT.

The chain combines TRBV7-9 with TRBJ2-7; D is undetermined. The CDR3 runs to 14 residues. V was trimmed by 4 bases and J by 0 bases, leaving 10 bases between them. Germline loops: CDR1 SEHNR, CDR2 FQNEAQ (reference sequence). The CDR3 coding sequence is TGTGCCAGCAGCTCAGTCGGAGACTCCTACGAGCAGTACTTC. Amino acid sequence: CASSSVGDSYEQYF.

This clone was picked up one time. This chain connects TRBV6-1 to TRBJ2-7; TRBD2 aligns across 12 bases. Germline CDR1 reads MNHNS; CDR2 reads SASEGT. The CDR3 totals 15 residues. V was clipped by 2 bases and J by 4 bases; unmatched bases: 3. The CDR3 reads CASSETLAGGYEQYF. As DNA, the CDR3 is TGTGCCAGCAGTGAAACTCTAGCGGGAGGGTACGAGCAGTACTTC.

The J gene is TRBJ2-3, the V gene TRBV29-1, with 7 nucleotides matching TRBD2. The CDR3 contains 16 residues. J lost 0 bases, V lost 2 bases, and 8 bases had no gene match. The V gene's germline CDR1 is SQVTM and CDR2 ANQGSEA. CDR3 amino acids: CSVERASGPSTDTQYF. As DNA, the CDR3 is TGCAGCGTTGAAAGGGCTAGCGGTCCTAGCACAGATACGCAGTATTTT.

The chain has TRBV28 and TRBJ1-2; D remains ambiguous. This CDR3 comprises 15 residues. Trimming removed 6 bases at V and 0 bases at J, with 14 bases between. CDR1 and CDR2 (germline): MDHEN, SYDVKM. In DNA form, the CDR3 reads TGTGCCAGCAGATACTCGGCGGGAGCTAACTATGGCTACACCTTC. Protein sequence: CASRYSAGANYGYTF.

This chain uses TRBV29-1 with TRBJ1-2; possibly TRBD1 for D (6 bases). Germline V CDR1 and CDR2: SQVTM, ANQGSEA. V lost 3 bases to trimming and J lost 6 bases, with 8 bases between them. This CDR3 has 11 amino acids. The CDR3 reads CSVEAGDGYTF. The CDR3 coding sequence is TGCAGCGTTGAGGCAGGGGATGGCTACACCTTC.

CDR3 residues: CASSPGLAEQFF. CDR3 nucleotides: TGTGCCAGCAGCCCGGGACTAGCGGAGCAGTTCTTC. The rearrangement links TRBV13 to TRBJ2-1, with 10 bases identical to TRBD2. Trimming took 5 bases from V and 10 from J; bases not matched to a gene: 2. The CDR3 extends over 12 amino acids. Germline V gene sequence: CDR1 PRHDT, CDR2 FYEKMQ (reference sequence).

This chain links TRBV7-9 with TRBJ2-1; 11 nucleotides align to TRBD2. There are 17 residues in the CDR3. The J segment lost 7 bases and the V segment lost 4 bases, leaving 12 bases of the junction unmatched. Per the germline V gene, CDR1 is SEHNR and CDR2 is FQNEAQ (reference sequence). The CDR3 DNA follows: TGTGCCAGCAGCTCGCACCCCCTAGCGGGGGGAACTAATGAGCAGTTCTTC. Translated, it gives CASSSHPLAGGTNEQFF.

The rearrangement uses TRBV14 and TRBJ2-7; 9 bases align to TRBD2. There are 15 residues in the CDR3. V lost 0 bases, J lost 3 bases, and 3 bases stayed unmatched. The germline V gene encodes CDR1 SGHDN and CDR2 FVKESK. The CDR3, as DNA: TGTGCCAGCAGCCAAGAACCTAGCGGGATCTACGAGCAGTACTTC. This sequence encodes CASSQEPSGIYEQYF. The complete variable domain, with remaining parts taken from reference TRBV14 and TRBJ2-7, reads EAGVTQFPSHSVIEKGQTVTLRCDPISGHDNLYWYRRVMGKEIKFLLHFVKESKQDESGMPNNRFLAERTGGTYSTLKVQPAELEDSGVYFCASSQEPSGIYEQYFGPGTRLTVT.

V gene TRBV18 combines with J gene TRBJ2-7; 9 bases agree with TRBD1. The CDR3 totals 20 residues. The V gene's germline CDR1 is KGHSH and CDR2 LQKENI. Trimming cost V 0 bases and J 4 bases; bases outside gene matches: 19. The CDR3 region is CASSPPFGTGIQRPPYEQYF. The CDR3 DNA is TGTGCCAGCTCACCACCGTTTGGGACAGGGATCCAGCGACCTCCATACGAGCAGTACTTC.

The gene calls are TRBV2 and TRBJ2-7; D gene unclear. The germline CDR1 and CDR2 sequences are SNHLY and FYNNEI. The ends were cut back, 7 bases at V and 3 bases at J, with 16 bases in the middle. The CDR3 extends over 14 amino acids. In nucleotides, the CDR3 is TGTGCCAGCACCGAATCGGGTGCTGACTACGAGCAGTACTTC. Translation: CASTESGADYEQYF.

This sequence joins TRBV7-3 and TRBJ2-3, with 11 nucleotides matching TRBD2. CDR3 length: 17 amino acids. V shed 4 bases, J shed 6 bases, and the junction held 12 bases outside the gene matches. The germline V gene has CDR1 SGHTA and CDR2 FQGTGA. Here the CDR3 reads CASSSGTSGHPWDTQYF. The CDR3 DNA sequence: TGTGCCAGCAGCTCGGGGACTAGCGGCCATCCCTGGGATACGCAGTATTTT. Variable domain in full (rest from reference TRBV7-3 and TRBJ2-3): GAGVSQTPSNKVTEKGKYVELRCDPISGHTALYWYRQSLGQGPEFLIYFQGTGAADDSGLPNDRFFAVRPEGSVSTLKIQRTERGDSAVYLCASSSGTSGHPWDTQYFGPGTRLTVL.

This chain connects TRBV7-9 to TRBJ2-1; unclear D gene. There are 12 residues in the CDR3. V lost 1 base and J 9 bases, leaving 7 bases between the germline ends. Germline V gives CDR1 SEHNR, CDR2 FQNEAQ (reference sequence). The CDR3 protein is CASSLGEGEQFF. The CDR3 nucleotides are TGTGCCAGCAGCTTAGGGGAAGGTGAGCAGTTCTTC.

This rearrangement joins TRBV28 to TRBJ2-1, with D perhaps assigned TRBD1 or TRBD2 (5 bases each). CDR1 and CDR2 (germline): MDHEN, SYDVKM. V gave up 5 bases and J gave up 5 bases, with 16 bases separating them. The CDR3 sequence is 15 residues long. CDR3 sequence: CASSKRTGRDNEQFF. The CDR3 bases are TGTGCCAGCAGTAAACGGACGGGACGCGACAATGAGCAGTTCTTC.